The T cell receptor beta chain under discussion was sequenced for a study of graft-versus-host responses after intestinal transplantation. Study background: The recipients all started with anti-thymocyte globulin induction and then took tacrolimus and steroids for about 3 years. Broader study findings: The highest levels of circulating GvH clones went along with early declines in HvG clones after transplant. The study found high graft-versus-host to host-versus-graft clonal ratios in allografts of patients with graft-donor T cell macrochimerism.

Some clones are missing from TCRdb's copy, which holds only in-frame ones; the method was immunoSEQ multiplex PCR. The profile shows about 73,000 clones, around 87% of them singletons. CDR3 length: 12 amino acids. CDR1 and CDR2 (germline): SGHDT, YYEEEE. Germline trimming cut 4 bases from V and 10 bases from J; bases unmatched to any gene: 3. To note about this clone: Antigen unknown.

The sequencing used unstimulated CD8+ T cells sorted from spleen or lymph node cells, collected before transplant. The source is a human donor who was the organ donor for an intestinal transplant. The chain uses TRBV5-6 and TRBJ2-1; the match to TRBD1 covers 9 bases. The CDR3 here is CASSADRGEQFF. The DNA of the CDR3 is TGTGCCAGCAGCGCTGACAGGGGGGAGCAGTTCTTC.